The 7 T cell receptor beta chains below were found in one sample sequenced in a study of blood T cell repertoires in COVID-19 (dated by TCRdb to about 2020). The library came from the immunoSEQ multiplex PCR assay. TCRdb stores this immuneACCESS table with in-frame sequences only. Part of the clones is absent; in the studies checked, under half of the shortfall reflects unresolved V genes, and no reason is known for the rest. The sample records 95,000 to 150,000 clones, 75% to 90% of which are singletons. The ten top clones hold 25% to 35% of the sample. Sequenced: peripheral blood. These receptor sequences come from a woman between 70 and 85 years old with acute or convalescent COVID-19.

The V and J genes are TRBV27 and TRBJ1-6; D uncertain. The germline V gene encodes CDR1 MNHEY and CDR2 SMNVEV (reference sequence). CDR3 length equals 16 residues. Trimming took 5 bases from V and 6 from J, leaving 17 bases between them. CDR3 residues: CASSSFRTRSNSPLHF. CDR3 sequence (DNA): TGTGCCAGCAGTAGCTTTCGGACTCGATCTAATTCACCCCTCCACTTT.

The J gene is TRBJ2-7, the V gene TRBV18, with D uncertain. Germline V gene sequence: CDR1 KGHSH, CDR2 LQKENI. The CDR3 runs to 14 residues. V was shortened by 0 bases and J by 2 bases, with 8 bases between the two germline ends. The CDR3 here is CASSPPPVPYEQYF. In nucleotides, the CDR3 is TGTGCCAGCTCACCACCGCCAGTGCCCTACGAGCAGTACTTC.

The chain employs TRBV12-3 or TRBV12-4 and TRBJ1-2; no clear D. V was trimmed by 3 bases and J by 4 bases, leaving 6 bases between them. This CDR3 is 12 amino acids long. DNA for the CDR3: TGTGCCAGCAGTTTGGAGTTCTATGGCTACACCTTC. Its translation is CASSLEFYGYTF.

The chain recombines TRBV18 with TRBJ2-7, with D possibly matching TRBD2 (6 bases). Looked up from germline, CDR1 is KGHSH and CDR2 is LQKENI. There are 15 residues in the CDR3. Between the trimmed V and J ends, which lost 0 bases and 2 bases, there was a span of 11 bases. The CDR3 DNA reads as TGTGCCAGCTCACCACCCGGGACGGGGGCCTACGAGCAGTACTTC. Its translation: CASSPPGTGAYEQYF.

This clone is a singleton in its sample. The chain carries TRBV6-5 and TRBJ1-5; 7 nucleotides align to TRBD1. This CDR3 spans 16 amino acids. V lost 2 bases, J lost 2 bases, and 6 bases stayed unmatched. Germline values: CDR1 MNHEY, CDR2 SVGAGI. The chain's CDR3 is CASSYVGGAGNQPQHF. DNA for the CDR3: TGTGCCAGCAGTTACGTAGGGGGCGCAGGCAATCAGCCCCAGCATTTT.

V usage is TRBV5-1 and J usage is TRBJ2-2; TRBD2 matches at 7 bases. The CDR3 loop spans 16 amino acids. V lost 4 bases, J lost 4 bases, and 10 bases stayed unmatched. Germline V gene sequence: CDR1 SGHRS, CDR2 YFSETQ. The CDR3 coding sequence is TGCGCCAGCAGCCCCCCTTCCGGGACTATCACCGGGGAGCTGTTTTTT. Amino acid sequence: CASSPPSGTITGELFF.

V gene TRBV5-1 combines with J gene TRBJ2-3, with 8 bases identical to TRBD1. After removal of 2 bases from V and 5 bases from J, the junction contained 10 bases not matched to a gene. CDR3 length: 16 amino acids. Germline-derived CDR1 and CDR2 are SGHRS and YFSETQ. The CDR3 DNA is TGCGCCAGCAGCTTACTAGGACAGGGATTGGGAGATACGCAGTATTTT. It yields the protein CASSLLGQGLGDTQYF.